This TCR beta chain was sequenced during a study of T cell responses to AZD1222 COVID-19 vaccine. Study-wide results and caveats: CD4 TCRs associated with vaccination spanned spike, dominating at 160-218 and 743-854. Among AZD1222 vaccinees, only five or six were seropositive at baseline. The reported proportion of spike-specific TCRs targeting unmutated variant regions was nearly half.

V was trimmed by 3 bases and J by 4 bases, leaving 21 bases between them. This CDR3 region has 17 residues. Germline CDR1 MNHEY, CDR2 SMNVEV (reference sequence). The assay was immunoSEQ multiplex PCR, and TCRdb's table has in-frame clones only and misses some. The data show some 130,000 clones, with approximately 91% seen just once and around 1% held by the top ten. Points on this clone: Its antigen is not identified.

The sample consisted of peripheral blood, taken 28 days after the second AZD1222 dose. V and J are TRBV27 and TRBJ1-1; TRBD1 might be the D (5 bases). The receptor's source is an adult who received the AZD1222 COVID-19 vaccine. The CDR3 sequence is CASSFSARGGRSTEAFF. In DNA form, the CDR3 reads TGTGCCAGCAGTTTCAGTGCCCGGGGGGGTCGGAGCACTGAAGCTTTCTTT.